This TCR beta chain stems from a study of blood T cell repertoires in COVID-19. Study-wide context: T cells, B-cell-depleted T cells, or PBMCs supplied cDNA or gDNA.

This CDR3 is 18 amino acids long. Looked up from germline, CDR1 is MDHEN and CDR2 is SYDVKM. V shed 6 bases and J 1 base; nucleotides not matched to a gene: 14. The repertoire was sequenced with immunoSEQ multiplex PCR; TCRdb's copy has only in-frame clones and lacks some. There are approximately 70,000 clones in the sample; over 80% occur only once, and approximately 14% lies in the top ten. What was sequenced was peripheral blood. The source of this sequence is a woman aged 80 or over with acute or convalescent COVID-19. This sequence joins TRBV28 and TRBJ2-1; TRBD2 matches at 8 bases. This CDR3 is CASSRKRTTSGSYNEQFF. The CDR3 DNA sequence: TGTGCCAGCAGCCGGAAGCGAACAACTAGCGGATCCTACAATGAGCAGTTCTTC.